This passage covers 24 T cell receptor beta chains from one sample sequenced in a study of blood T cell repertoires in COVID-19. The table came from immunoSEQ multiplex PCR; TCRdb's copy has only in-frame clones and leaves some out. The sample carries about 270,000 clones, approximately 89% recorded once. The sample taken for sequencing was PBMCs or T cells enriched from blood (not recorded which). Receptor source: a man aged 35-49 years who had been exposed to COVID-19.

The J gene is TRBJ2-7, the V gene TRBV10-3, with TRBD2 identical over 11 bases. The CDR3 length is 15 residues. V shed 6 bases, J shed 1 base, and the junction held 5 bases outside the gene matches. From germline, CDR1 is ENHRY and CDR2 SYGVKD. The CDR3 nucleotides are TGTGCCATCAGCGGGACTAGCGGCATTTCCTACGAGCAGTACTTC. Residues: CAISGTSGISYEQYF.

The V gene is TRBV9, the J gene TRBJ2-1, with 14 bases identical to TRBD2. Trimming at V came to 4 bases and at J to 2 bases, leaving 5 bases not matched to a gene. This CDR3 contains 17 residues. Germline lookup yields CDR1 SGDLS and CDR2 YYNGEE. CDR3 nucleotides: TGTGCCAGCAGCACCCCGACTAGCGGGAGGGCCTACAATGAGCAGTTCTTC. Translation gives CASSTPTSGRAYNEQFF.

Only one count was recorded for this clone. The chain combines TRBV11-3 with TRBJ2-7; the match to TRBD2 covers 10 bases. Trimming at V came to 4 bases and at J to 0 bases, leaving 15 bases not matched to a gene. CDR1 is SGHNT and CDR2 is YENEEA in the germline V gene. This CDR3 region has 19 residues. DNA for the CDR3: TGTGCCAGCAGCTCGGGACTAGCGTCATCCCTATCCGACTCCTACGAGCAGTACTTC. Translation: CASSSGLASSLSDSYEQYF.

CDR3 sequence reads: CASSIALRRGTGELFF. The CDR3 nucleotides read TGTGCCAGTAGTATAGCTTTACGTAGAGGAACCGGGGAGCTGTTTTTT. This chain links TRBV19 with TRBJ2-2; D is undetermined. The CDR3 spans 16 residues. The germline V and J ends were trimmed by 1 base and 5 bases, with 14 bases remaining between them. The germline gives CDR1 LNHDA, CDR2 SQIVND (reference sequence).

This clone was seen once. This rearrangement joins TRBV7-3 to TRBJ2-2; no clear D gene. Trimming stripped 3 bases from V and 11 bases from J, with 10 bases between. Looked up from germline, CDR1 is SGHTA and CDR2 is FQGTGA. The CDR3 consists of 12 residues. CDR3: CASSLMGSELFF. In DNA, the CDR3 is TGTGCCAGCAGCTTGATGGGCTCAGAGCTGTTTTTT.

The CDR3 here is CATSVGGGSYEQYF. The DNA for the CDR3 is TGTGCCACCAGCGTTGGAGGTGGCTCCTACGAGCAGTACTTC. The rearrangement joins TRBV15 to TRBJ2-7, with D maybe TRBD2 (5 bases). V gave up 5 bases and J gave up 0 bases, with 11 bases separating them. The CDR3 contains 14 residues. Germline V gene data show CDR1 as LNHNV and CDR2 as YYDKDF (reference sequence). The whole variable domain, remainder taken from reference TRBV15 and TRBJ2-7, is DAMVIQNPRYQVTQFGKPVTLSCSQTLNHNVMYWYQQKSSQAPKLLFHYYDKDFNNEADTPDNFQSRRPNTSFCFLDIRSPGLGDTAMYLCATSVGGGSYEQYFGPGTRLTVT.

The V gene is TRBV19, the J gene TRBJ2-1; 7 bases match TRBD2. Germline V gene sequence: CDR1 LNHDA, CDR2 SQIVND (reference sequence). J lost 7 bases, V lost 1 base, and 4 bases had no gene match. This CDR3 comprises 14 residues. The CDR3 region is CASSIGWRGNEQFF. DNA for the CDR3: TGTGCCAGTAGTATAGGATGGCGGGGGAATGAGCAGTTCTTC.

The chain uses TRBV19 and TRBJ2-7; D is possibly TRBD2 (5 bases). The CDR3 has 18 residues. Germline V gene lookup returns CDR1 LNHDA and CDR2 SQIVND (reference sequence). V was pared by 3 bases and J by 1 base, with 22 bases between. The DNA for the CDR3 is TGTGCCAGTAGTATTGAGAGCACCACGAGGGTCCTTTCCTACGAGCAGTACTTC. It specifies CASSIESTTRVLSYEQYF. The full variable domain, with the rest looked up from reference TRBV19 and TRBJ2-7, is DGGITQSPKYLFRKEGQNVTLSCEQNLNHDAMYWYRQDPGQGLRLIYYSQIVNDFQKGDIAEGYSVSREKKESFPLTVTSAQKNPTAFYLCASSIESTTRVLSYEQYFGPGTRLTVT.

The chain uses TRBV5-1 and TRBJ2-3; the match to TRBD2 covers 9 bases. Germline lookup yields CDR1 SGHRS and CDR2 YFSETQ. J was trimmed by 6 bases and V by 2 bases; bases with no gene match: 13. This CDR3 comprises 17 residues. The CDR3 DNA follows: TGCGCCAGCAGCTTTAGCGGGAGTAGCGGGAGCGCGGATACGCAGTATTTT. Its translation: CASSFSGSSGSADTQYF.

This clone was seen only a few times. The CDR3 spells CASSQRQLTHEQFF. The DNA of the CDR3 is TGCGCCAGCAGCCAAAGACAGTTAACCCATGAGCAGTTCTTC. J is TRBJ2-1 and V is TRBV4-1, with D tentatively TRBD1 (5 bases). The V gene lost 2 bases and the J gene lost 8 bases, with 13 bases spanning the gap. CDR3 size: 14 residues. The germline CDR1 and CDR2 sequences are MGHRA and YSYEKL.

The genes are TRBV24-1 and TRBJ1-2, with 9 bases that match TRBD1. The V segment lost 4 bases and the J segment 5 bases; nucleotides outside the gene matches: 7. The CDR3 runs to 15 residues. CDR1 and CDR2 from the germline V gene are KGHDR and SFDVKD. The CDR3 sequence is CATSEGTGPRYGYTF. CDR3 sequence (DNA): TGTGCCACCAGTGAGGGGACAGGGCCTAGGTATGGCTACACCTTC.

The V gene is TRBV19, the J gene TRBJ1-2, with 10 bases that match TRBD1. After removal of 4 bases from V and 1 base from J, the junction contained 6 bases not matched to a gene. The CDR3 length is 16 residues. CDR1 LNHDA and CDR2 SQIVND come from the germline V gene (reference sequence). CDR3 nucleotide sequence: TGTGCCAGTAGTACGGGACAGGGGATCGGTAACTATGGCTACACCTTC. Translation: CASSTGQGIGNYGYTF.

The chain is built from TRBV28 and TRBJ1-1; tentatively, D is TRBD1 (6 bases). The CDR3 length is 16 residues. Germline lookup yields CDR1 MDHEN and CDR2 SYDVKM. Trimming stripped 2 bases from V and 11 bases from J, with 24 bases between. CDR3 bases: TGTGCCAGCAGTTTACTTTTTGGCATTGAGGGGGATACGGCTTTCTTT. Protein product: CASSLLFGIEGDTAFF.

The chain links TRBV19 to TRBJ2-7; D not resolved. V lost 3 bases to trimming and J lost 5 bases, with 8 bases between them. Germline assignment: CDR1 LNHDA and CDR2 SQIVND (reference sequence). The CDR3 has 12 residues. As DNA, the CDR3 is TGTGCCAGTAGTATTGAACACCACGAGCAGTACTTC. It translates to CASSIEHHEQYF.

The chain combines TRBV3-1 (or the pseudogene TRBV3-2) with TRBJ1-5; 7 bases line up with TRBD1. The germline V gene has CDR1 LGHDT and CDR2 YNNKEL (reference sequence). The V segment lost 5 bases and the J segment 7 bases; nucleotides outside the gene matches: 5. There are 13 residues in the CDR3. Here the CDR3 reads CASSSQGHQPQHF. In DNA form, the CDR3 reads TGTGCCAGCAGCTCACAGGGGCACCAGCCCCAGCATTTT.

The rearrangement links TRBV27 to TRBJ2-7; D uncertain. CDR3 length: 12 amino acids. Germline assignment: CDR1 MNHEY and CDR2 SMNVEV (reference sequence). V was clipped by 6 bases and J by 0 bases, with 6 bases between them. The DNA of the CDR3 is TGTGCCAGCAGACAGCACTCCTACGAGCAGTACTTC. It codes for CASRQHSYEQYF.

For the CDR3, the DNA is TGCGCCAGCAGCTTGGTGCAGAATACCTACAATGAGCAGTTCTTC. Protein: CASSLVQNTYNEQFF. The chain couples TRBV5-1 to TRBJ2-1; no reliable D call. V was pared by 0 bases and J by 2 bases, with 9 bases between. Germline CDR1 is SGHRS and CDR2 is YFSETQ. The length of the CDR3 is 15 residues.

The chain combines TRBV10-3 with TRBJ2-2; D might be TRBD1 (5 bases). V was cut by 10 bases and J by 1 base, with 7 bases left in between. The V gene's germline CDR1 is ENHRY and CDR2 SYGVKD. This CDR3 has 12 residues. The CDR3 here is CATGQNTGELFF. CDR3 nucleotides: TGTGCCACTGGACAGAACACCGGGGAGCTGTTTTTT.

This chain uses TRBV6-6 with TRBJ2-7; 7 nucleotides agree with TRBD2. The CDR3 spans 15 residues. Germline V lookup: CDR1 MNHNY, CDR2 SVGAGI (reference sequence). V was clipped by 6 bases and J by 4 bases; unmatched bases: 12. The CDR3 bases are TGTGCCAGCAGCCCCCCGGGGACTACTTCTTACGAGCAGTACTTC. Translated, it gives CASSPPGTTSYEQYF.

The chain is built from TRBV19 and TRBJ1-6; 7 positions agree with TRBD1. Germline V gene sequence: CDR1 LNHDA, CDR2 SQIVND (reference sequence). The V gene end was trimmed by 1 base and the J gene end by 1 base; junction bases not matched to a gene: 10. The CDR3 length is 19 residues. For the CDR3, the DNA is TGTGCCAGTAGTATAGTAAAAACAGGGGATCAATCCTATAATTCACCCCTCCACTTT. Translation gives CASSIVKTGDQSYNSPLHF.

V gene TRBV5-4 combines with J gene TRBJ2-5; 14 positions agree with TRBD2. CDR3 size: 15 residues. V gave up 7 bases and J gave up 4 bases; unmatched junction bases: 6. In germline, CDR1 is SGHNT, CDR2 YYREEE (reference sequence). The CDR3 region is CASGTSGGVGETQYF. CDR3 nucleotide sequence: TGTGCCAGCGGGACTAGCGGGGGAGTTGGAGAGACCCAGTACTTC. The whole variable domain, remainder taken from reference TRBV5-4 and TRBJ2-5, is ETGVTQSPTHLIKTRGQQVTLRCSSQSGHNTVSWYQQALGQGPQFIFQYYREEENGRGNFPPRFSGLQFPNYSSELNVNALELDDSALYLCASGTSGGVGETQYFGPGTRLLVL.

The J gene is TRBJ1-2, the V gene TRBV29-1, with D hard to call. The ends were cut back, 8 bases at V and 4 bases at J, with 17 bases in the middle. The CDR3 runs 13 residues. Germline CDR1 SQVTM, CDR2 ANQGSEA. The CDR3 spells CSFDMAGSYGYTF. In DNA, the CDR3 is TGCAGCTTCGATATGGCAGGAAGCTATGGCTACACCTTC.

The chain couples TRBV9 to TRBJ2-1; D is perhaps TRBD2 (6 bases). With 3 bases removed from V and 7 bases from J, the gap between germline ends came to 17 bases. The CDR3 runs to 15 residues. Germline V gives CDR1 SGDLS, CDR2 YYNGEE. CDR3 region: CASSASSGPGNEQFF. The CDR3 DNA reads as TGTGCCAGCAGCGCTTCGAGCGGGCCAGGGAATGAGCAGTTCTTC.

The chain carries TRBV14 and TRBJ1-4, with TRBD1 as a possible D gene (5 bases). V shed 4 bases and J shed 4 bases, with 10 bases lying between them. The germline CDR1 and CDR2 sequences are SGHDN and FVKESK. This CDR3 contains 14 residues. The CDR3 sequence: CASSPRTSNEKLFF. In nucleotides, the CDR3 is TGTGCCAGCAGCCCGCGGACAAGTAATGAAAAACTGTTTTTT.